The present TCR beta chain was sequenced within a study of T cell changes during pregnancy in multiple sclerosis. The CDR3 consists of 13 residues. With V trimmed by 2 bases and J by 3 bases, 1 base remained unmatched. CDR1 and CDR2 (germline): SGHNT, YENEEA. Clones were read by immunoSEQ multiplex PCR, and TCRdb kept only the in-frame ones, dropping some. The data contain 58,000 or so clones, about nine tenths of them singletons. This TCR derives from a female donor with multiple sclerosis, enrolled in a pregnancy study. The V gene is TRBV11-3, the J gene TRBJ2-7, with 7 bases that match TRBD2. The specimen was peripheral blood, collected in the first trimester of pregnancy. The CDR3 here is CASSLRGSYEQYF. In DNA form, the CDR3 reads TGTGCCAGCAGCTTACGCGGGAGCTACGAGCAGTACTTC.